This paragraph covers one TCR beta chain sequence. Its cognate antigen is unknown. Using immunoSEQ multiplex PCR, the repertoire was profiled, and TCRdb retains in-frame clones only, with some absent. The sample holds about 9,900 clones, around 70% seen once. CDR1 and CDR2 (germline): MRHNA, SNTAGT. Trimming stripped 5 bases from V and 4 bases from J, with 15 bases between. This CDR3 is built from 15 residues. The source of the sample is a study of PD-1 blockade in classical Hodgkin lymphoma. Findings and caveats of the study: Excluded were patients who started nivolumab under 1 year after ASCT, a group that had lower diversity.

Time point defined: cycle 4 day 1 (C4D1), after five to seven weeks of nivolumab. No patient escaped relapse after autologous stem cell transplantation, and brentuximab vedotin exposure varied. Thawed PBMCs were the source of CD8+ T cells, obtained through magnetic negative selection. The V gene is TRBV6-4, the J gene TRBJ2-1; D is possibly TRBD1 (5 bases). The sequence was obtained from a human donor with classical Hodgkin lymphoma. Here the sequenced sample was CD8+ T cells from blood, taken before the fourth cycle of nivolumab. CDR3 sequence: CASSTSKGAYNEQFF. Written as DNA, the CDR3 is TGTGCCAGCAGTACCTCAAAAGGGGCTTACAATGAGCAGTTCTTC.